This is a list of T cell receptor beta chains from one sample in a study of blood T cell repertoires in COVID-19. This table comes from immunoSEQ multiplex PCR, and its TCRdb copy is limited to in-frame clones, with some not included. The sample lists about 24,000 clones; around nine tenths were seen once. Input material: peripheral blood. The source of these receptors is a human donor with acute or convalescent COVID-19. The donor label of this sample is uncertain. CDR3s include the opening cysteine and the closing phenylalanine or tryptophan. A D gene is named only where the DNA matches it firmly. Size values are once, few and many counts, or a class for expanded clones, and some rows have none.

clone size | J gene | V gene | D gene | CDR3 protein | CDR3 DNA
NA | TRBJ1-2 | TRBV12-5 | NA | CASGLGAAHNYGYTF | TGTGCTAGTGGTTTGGGGGCAGCCCATAACTATGGCTACACCTTC
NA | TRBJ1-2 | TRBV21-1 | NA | CASSKGRSGNIAAPYYGYTF | TGTGCCAGCAGCAAAGGACGGTCAGGTAATATCGCCGCACCCTACTATGGCTACACCTTC
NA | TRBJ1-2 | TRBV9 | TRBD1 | CASSPSGTGVSVYGYTF | TGTGCCAGCAGCCCTAGCGGGACAGGGGTATCGGTCTATGGCTACACCTTC
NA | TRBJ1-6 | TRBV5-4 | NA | CASSKQTGSTLVSPLHF | TGTGCCAGCAGCAAGCAGACAGGCAGCACCCTCGTTTCACCCCTCCACTTT
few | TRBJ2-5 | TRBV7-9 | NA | CASSLDRRETQYF | TGTGCCAGCAGCTTAGACAGGCGAGAGACCCAGTACTTC
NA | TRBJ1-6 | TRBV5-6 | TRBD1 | CASSLATGGNNSPLHF | TGTGCCAGCAGCTTGGCCACAGGGGGCAATAATTCACCCCTCCACTTT
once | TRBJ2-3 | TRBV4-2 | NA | CASSQDGRGSGTQYF | TGTGCCAGCAGCCAAGATGGTAGGGGCTCCGGTACGCAGTATTTT
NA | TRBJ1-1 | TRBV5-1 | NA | CASSWTDLHDTEAFF | TGCGCCAGCAGCTGGACAGACCTTCACGACACTGAAGCTTTCTTT
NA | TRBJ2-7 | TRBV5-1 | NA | CASSLVRGPEQYF | TGCGCCAGCAGCTTGGTGCGGGGCCCCGAGCAGTACTTC
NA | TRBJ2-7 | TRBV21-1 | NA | CASSKGGPAFYEQYF | TGTGCCAGCAGCAAAGGAGGCCCGGCATTCTACGAGCAGTACTTC
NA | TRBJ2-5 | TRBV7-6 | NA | CASSSLRVQETQYF | TGTGCCAGCAGCTCCCTCCGGGTCCAAGAGACCCAGTACTTC
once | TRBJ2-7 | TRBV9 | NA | CASSFLPESYEQYF | TGTGCCAGCAGTTTCTTACCAGAATCCTACGAGCAGTACTTC
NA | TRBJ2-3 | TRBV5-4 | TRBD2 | CASTVTSGSPDTQYF | TGTGCCAGCACCGTAACTAGCGGGAGCCCAGATACGCAGTATTTT
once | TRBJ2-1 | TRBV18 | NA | CASSPGPPIRWGVALF | TGTGCCAGCTCACCCGGGCCTCCTATTAGATGGGGAGTAGCCCTCTTC
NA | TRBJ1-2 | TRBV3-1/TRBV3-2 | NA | CASSQVGTRDSYTF | TGTGCCAGCAGCCAAGTTGGGACACGGGACAGCTACACCTTC
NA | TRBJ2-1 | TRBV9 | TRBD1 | CASSLSASAGQGILTSYNEQFF | TGTGCCAGCAGCCTCTCCGCCAGCGCCGGACAGGGGATCCTTACCTCCTACAATGAGCAGTTCTTC
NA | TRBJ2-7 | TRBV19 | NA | CASSIDGTGVSYEQYF | TGTGCCAGTAGTATAGATGGAACAGGCGTCTCCTACGAGCAGTACTTC
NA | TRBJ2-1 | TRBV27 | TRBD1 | CASMGTGKYNEQFF | TGTGCCAGCATGGGGACAGGGAAATACAATGAGCAGTTCTTC
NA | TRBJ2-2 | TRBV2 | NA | CASQAGRTGELFF | TGTGCCAGTCAGGCAGGGCGCACCGGGGAGCTGTTTTTT
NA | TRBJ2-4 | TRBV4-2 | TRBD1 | CASSQGHNPGQGISVAKNIQYF | TGTGCCAGCAGCCAAGGACATAATCCGGGACAGGGGATATCCGTGGCCAAAAACATTCAGTACTTC
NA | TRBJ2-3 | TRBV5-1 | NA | CASSLLGTDTQYF | TGCGCCAGCAGCTTATTAGGCACAGATACGCAGTATTTT
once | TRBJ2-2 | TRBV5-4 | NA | CASSLHSGGTGELFF | TGTGCCAGCAGCTTGCATAGCGGAGGGACCGGGGAGCTGTTTTTT
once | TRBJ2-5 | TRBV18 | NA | CASSPAPQETQYF | TGTGCCAGCTCACCGGCTCCCCAAGAGACCCAGTACTTC
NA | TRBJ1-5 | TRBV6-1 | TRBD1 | CASSEATGKQPQHF | TGTGCCAGCAGTGAAGCGACAGGGAAACAGCCCCAGCATTTT
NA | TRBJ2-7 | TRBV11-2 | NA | CASSSGGLRVYEQYF | TGTGCCAGCAGCTCCGGAGGGCTCCGCGTTTACGAGCAGTACTTC
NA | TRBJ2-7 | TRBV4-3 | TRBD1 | CASSQGTGVREQYF | TGCGCCAGCAGCCAAGGGACAGGGGTGCGCGAGCAGTACTTC
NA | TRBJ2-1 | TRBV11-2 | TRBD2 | CASSFSGGSSYNEQFF | TGTGCCAGCAGCTTTAGCGGGGGGAGCTCCTACAATGAGCAGTTCTTC
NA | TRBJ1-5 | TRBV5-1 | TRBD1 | CASSLGDSRNQPQHF | TGCGCCAGCAGCTTGGGGGACAGCCGTAATCAGCCCCAGCATTTT
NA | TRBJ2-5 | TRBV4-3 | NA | CASSPTLGVGQETQYF | TGCGCCAGCAGCCCGACTTTAGGGGTTGGCCAAGAGACCCAGTACTTC
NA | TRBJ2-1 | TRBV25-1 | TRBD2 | CASSVRAGSSYNEQFF | TGTGCCAGCAGTGTACGAGCGGGGAGCTCCTACAATGAGCAGTTCTTC
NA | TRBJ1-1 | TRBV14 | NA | CASSQEARGTEAFF | TGTGCCAGCAGCCAAGAGGCGAGGGGGACTGAAGCTTTCTTT
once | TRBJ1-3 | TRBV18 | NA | CASSPLPKTGLRNTIYF | TGTGCCAGCTCCCCACTTCCCAAGACAGGACTTCGAAACACCATATATTTT
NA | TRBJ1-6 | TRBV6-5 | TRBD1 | CASSYSRQGSSPLHF | TGTGCCAGCAGTTACTCGCGACAGGGGAGCTCACCCCTCCACTTT
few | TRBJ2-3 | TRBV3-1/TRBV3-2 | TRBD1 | CASSQPSGGPGDTQYF | TGTGCCAGCAGCCAACCCTCAGGGGGCCCTGGGGATACGCAGTATTTT
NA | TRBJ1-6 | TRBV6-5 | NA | CASSQTRDSPLHF | TGTGCCAGCAGCCAAACTAGGGATTCACCCCTCCACTTT
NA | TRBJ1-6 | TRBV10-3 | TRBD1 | CAISESGQGANSPLHF | TGTGCCATCAGTGAGTCGGGACAGGGGGCGAATTCACCCCTCCACTTT
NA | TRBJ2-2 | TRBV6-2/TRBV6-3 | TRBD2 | CASSYLASGDLNTGELFF | TGTGCCAGCAGTTACCTCGCTAGCGGGGACTTGAACACCGGGGAGCTGTTTTTT